The 30 T cell receptor beta chains below come from one sample, sequenced in a study of CD8+CD57+ T cells in acquired aplastic anemia. CDR3 and TCR beta VDJ profiling relied on a genomic DNA template. TCRdb re-derived calls from the reads in MiXCR, one entry per CDR3 protein. The sample shows some 410,000 distinct CDR3 sequences, 65% to 80% of them seen only once. Sequenced sample: sorted CD4+, CD8+, or CD8+CD57+ T cells (not recorded which) from PBMCs. Every receptor here comes from a human donor in good health, serving as a control.

V and J are TRBV6-1 and TRBJ2-1; 8 bases align to TRBD2. Trimming took 6 bases from V and 7 from J; bases not matched to a gene: 14. Germline values: CDR1 MNHNS, CDR2 SASEGT. This CDR3 region has 16 residues. The CDR3 nucleotides are TGTGCCAGCAGCGAACACGGGGGGGCAGGGAGGAATGAGCAGTTCTTC. Residues: CASSEHGGAGRNEQFF.

Turning to this clonotype: A read error is possible here, since a much larger clone lies one base away. The gene calls are TRBV2 and TRBJ2-3, with D hard to call. V was trimmed by 4 bases and J by 8 bases, leaving 7 bases between them. There are 11 residues in the CDR3. Germline CDR1 is SNHLY and CDR2 is FYNNEI. The CDR3 DNA reads TGTGCCAGCAGTGCGGCAGGTACGCAGTATTTT. Protein: CASSAAGTQYF.

This clonotype showed up many times. The chain carries TRBV7-8 and TRBJ1-2; D gene uncertain. The germline gives CDR1 SGHVS, CDR2 FQNEAQ. V was pared by 2 bases and J by 4 bases, with 14 bases between. This CDR3 contains 15 residues. The CDR3 loop reads CASSLSPKHTYGYTF. The DNA for the CDR3 is TGTGCCAGCAGCTTAAGCCCCAAGCATACCTATGGCTACACCTTC. The full variable domain, rest sourced from reference TRBV7-8 and TRBJ1-2, is GAGVSQSPRYKVAKRGQDVALRCDPISGHVSLFWYQQALGQGPEFLTYFQNEAQLDKSGLPSDRFFAERPEGSVSTLKIQRTQQEDSAVYLCASSLSPKHTYGYTFGSGTRLTVV.

As regards this clonotype: A junction end diverges from the germline sequence, so it may reflect a read error. The chain uses TRBV7-2 and TRBJ2-2; the match to TRBD1 covers 8 bases. Germline assignment: CDR1 SGHTA and CDR2 FQGNSA. CDR3 size: 15 residues. CDR3 in DNA: TGCGCCAGCAGCTTGGGGACAGGCGTGGGCGGGGAGCTGTTTTTT. Encoded protein: CASSLGTGVGGELFF.

The chain joins TRBV24-1 to TRBJ2-3; D may correspond to TRBD1 or TRBD2 (5 bases each). The CDR3 contains 13 residues. Germline-derived CDR1 and CDR2 are KGHDR and SFDVKD. V was cut by 11 bases and J by 0 bases, with 11 bases left in between. DNA of the CDR3: TGTGCCAACGGGGACCGTAGCACAGATACGCAGTATTTT. Translated: CANGDRSTDTQYF.

A remark on this clonotype: Sequence at one end of the junction differs from germline and may be a read error. This rearrangement joins TRBV7-2 to TRBJ2-7, with D unclear. This CDR3 has 14 residues. Germline CDR1 is SGHTA and CDR2 is FQGNSA. The CDR3 DNA follows: TGTGCCAGCAGCGTGGGCGCGGATACGCAGTATTTTTGCTTC. This sequence encodes CASSVGADTQYFCF.

This clonotype was recorded only once. Sequence at one end of the junction differs from germline and may be a read error. The chain links TRBV15 to TRBJ2-3; tentatively, D is TRBD1 (5 bases). The J call may be wrong; the DNA end is better matched by TRBJ1-4. The CDR3 contains 12 residues. CDR1 and CDR2 (germline): LNHNV, YYDKDF (reference sequence). CDR3 DNA: TGCGCCACCGGAAAACCGGGGGAGAAACTGTTTTTT. It specifies CATGKPGEKLFF.

The chain combines TRBV20-1 with TRBJ1-1; the match to TRBD1 covers 7 bases. Germline CDR1 is DFQATT and CDR2 is SNEGSKA (reference sequence). This CDR3 is 15 amino acids long. The CDR3 sequence: CSADRELDERTEAFF. CDR3 sequence (DNA): TGCAGCGCTGACAGGGAGCTCGACGAGCGTACTGAAGCTTTCTTT.

The chain couples TRBV7-6 to TRBJ2-3; D is possibly TRBD2 (6 bases). CDR3 length: 15 residues. V lost 7 bases to trimming and J lost 13 bases, with 27 bases between them. Germline CDR1 and CDR2: SGHVS and FNYEAQ. The CDR3 coding sequence is TGTGCCAGCACCCATACGGGGGAGACCCAGTACACCGAGTATTTT. Amino acid sequence: CASTHTGETQYTEYF.

This clonotype occurred many times. The chain combines TRBV7-2 with TRBJ1-3, with D perhaps matching TRBD1 (5 bases). The CDR3 runs to 15 residues. Germline loops: CDR1 SGHTA, CDR2 FQGNSA. V lost 11 bases and J lost 0, with 17 bases in between. DNA of the CDR3: TGTGCCGTTGGTGATTTGGGGGACTCTGGAAACACCATATATTTT. Translating it yields CAVGDLGDSGNTIYF.

This chain uses TRBV20-1 with TRBJ1-1; D call uncertain. The CDR3 sequence is 13 residues long. V lost 0 bases and J 4 bases, leaving 9 bases between the germline ends. The germline V gene has CDR1 DFQATT and CDR2 SNEGSKA (reference sequence). The CDR3 coding sequence is TGCAGTGCTAGAGAACCGATGACCACTGAAGCTTTCTTT. It yields the protein CSAREPMTTEAFF.

The chain links TRBV12-5 to TRBJ2-7; D is perhaps TRBD1 (6 bases). The CDR3 runs to 14 residues. The ends were cut back, 8 bases at V and 2 bases at J, with 16 bases in the middle. CDR1 and CDR2 from the germline V gene are LGHNT and FRNRAP. In DNA form, the CDR3 reads TGTGCTAGTAGGCCAGCGTGGACAGCCTACGAGCAGTACTTC. Residues: CASRPAWTAYEQYF.

As to this clonotype: The CDR3 carries no conserved terminal phenylalanine or tryptophan, so it likely arises from a read error. The DNA is left out, because the CDR3 cannot be placed on it with certainty; the CDR3 is given as TCRdb lists it. V is TRBV7-2 and J is TRBJ1-2. The CDR3 is made up of 13 amino acids, end residues included. The V gene's germline CDR1 is SGHTA and CDR2 FQGNSA. This CDR3 reads CASSPDRGYTLGS.

The chain joins TRBV29-1 to TRBJ2-5; TRBD2 agrees at 16 bases. V gave up 6 bases and J gave up 7 bases; unmatched junction bases: 5. This CDR3 comprises 14 residues. From germline, CDR1 is SQVTM and CDR2 ANQGSEA. Here the CDR3 DNA reads TGCAGCGTGGGGACTAGCGGGGGGGTAGTGACCCAGTACTTC. Its translation is CSVGTSGGVVTQYF.

This chain joins TRBV5-6 and TRBJ2-2; TRBD1 might be the D (5 bases). The V end was cut by 0 bases, the J end by 6 bases, with 15 bases between. CDR3 length: 16 amino acids. CDR1 is SGHDT and CDR2 is YYEEEE in the germline V gene. The CDR3 DNA reads as TGTGCCAGCAGCTTGGATCCAGGGCGGTACCCCGGGGAGCTGTTTTTT. Its translation is CASSLDPGRYPGELFF.

The chain is built from TRBV7-2 and TRBJ2-7; 7 nucleotides line up with TRBD1. The CDR3 length is 14 residues. CDR1 is SGHTA, CDR2 FQGNSA, per germline. The V and J ends lost 5 bases and 2 bases, in that order; junction bases with no gene match: 6. The CDR3 DNA is TGTGCCAGCAGCGCCGGTGGGACAGCCTACGAGCAGTACTTC. Translation: CASSAGGTAYEQYF.

This clonotype was seen at least ten times. The rearrangement joins TRBV6-1 to TRBJ1-2; unclear D gene. The CDR3 has 17 residues. The V and J ends lost 7 bases and 0 bases respectively, with 21 bases between them. Germline V gives CDR1 MNHNS, CDR2 SASEGT. The CDR3 region is CASTSVVRHPTNYGYTF. The CDR3 nucleotides are TGTGCCAGCACCTCGGTGGTCAGACATCCTACTAACTATGGCTACACCTTC.

The rearrangement links TRBV29-1 to TRBJ1-2, with no clear D. CDR3 size: 15 residues. Germline CDR1 reads SQVTM; CDR2 reads ANQGSEA. Trimming stripped 3 bases from V and 0 bases from J, with 14 bases between. CDR3 sequence: CSVDSTEGSNYGYTF. In DNA, the CDR3 is TGCAGCGTTGATTCGACGGAAGGATCTAACTATGGCTACACCTTC.

The V gene is TRBV20-1, the J gene TRBJ1-6; D is unclear. Germline lookup yields CDR1 DFQATT and CDR2 SNEGSKA (reference sequence). The CDR3 sequence is 13 residues long. V gave up 7 bases and J gave up 7 bases, with 14 bases separating them. The CDR3 is CSVKRGENSPLHF. CDR3 nucleotides: TGCAGTGTTAAGCGCGGGGAGAATTCACCCCTCCACTTT.

This sequence joins TRBV24-1 and TRBJ1-5; a weak D match, TRBD1 (6 bases). Germline CDR1 KGHDR, CDR2 SFDVKD. Trimming took 5 bases from V and 3 from J, leaving 13 bases between them. The CDR3 is 15 amino acids. CDR3 nucleotide sequence: TGTGCCACCAGTGGGGAAGGGGGTTACAATCAGCCCCAGCATTTT. Translation: CATSGEGGYNQPQHF.

This clonotype was observed a handful of times. The V and J genes are TRBV7-8 and TRBJ2-7; D gene unclear. This CDR3 contains 11 residues. Germline V CDR1 and CDR2: SGHVS, FQNEAQ. Trimming removed 4 bases from V and 5 bases from J, with 6 bases in between. The CDR3 is CASSYFNEQYF. As DNA, the CDR3 is TGTGCCAGCAGCTACTTCAACGAGCAGTACTTC.

Only one count was recorded for this clonotype. The chain links TRBV20-1 to TRBJ1-2; D remains ambiguous. Germline CDR1 DFQATT, CDR2 SNEGSKA (reference sequence). V lost 6 bases and J 9 bases, leaving 20 bases between the germline ends. The CDR3 spans 13 residues. CDR3 coding DNA: TGCAGTGCGCCGTGCGGGCGGAGGTATAGCTACACCTTC. As protein: CSAPCGRRYSYTF.

Ten or more counts support this clonotype. This sequence joins TRBV15 and TRBJ1-1; perhaps TRBD1 as D (5 bases). Germline V gives CDR1 LNHNV, CDR2 YYDKDF (reference sequence). CDR3 length: 14 amino acids. Trimming cost V 4 bases and J 1 base, with 10 bases left between them. DNA of the CDR3: TGTGCCACCAGCACACGACAGACGAACACTGAAGCTTTCTTT. It specifies CATSTRQTNTEAFF.

This clonotype is a singleton in its sample. This may arise from a read error, as a much more abundant clone is one base away. The chain is built from TRBV6-1 and TRBJ1-5; 10 bases are shared with TRBD1. Per germline, CDR1 MNHNS and CDR2 SASEGT. CDR3 length equals 15 residues. Trimming removed 7 bases from V and 2 bases from J; junction bases left unmatched: 5. CDR3: CASKGQGSGNQPQHF. CDR3 in DNA: TGTGCCAGCAAGGGACAGGGGAGCGGCAATCAGCCCCAGCATTTT.

The DNA for the CDR3 is TGTGCCAGCAGCTTGAGGGGCACAAAGACTATCGCTACATACTTC. Amino acids: CASSLRGTKTIATYF. The rearrangement joins TRBV7-9 to TRBJ2-7, with D perhaps being TRBD1 or TRBD2 (5 bases each). V lost 3 bases and J 13 bases, leaving 25 bases between the germline ends. The CDR3 runs 15 residues. Per germline, CDR1 SEHNR and CDR2 FQNEAQ (reference sequence).

This clonotype showed up many times. The chain uses TRBV12-3 or TRBV12-4 and TRBJ2-3; 8 nucleotides agree with TRBD2. Trimming cost V 0 bases and J 6 bases; bases outside gene matches: 8. CDR3 length equals 16 residues. The chain's CDR3 is CASSLADGGAVDTQYF. The CDR3 DNA reads as TGTGCCAGCAGTTTAGCGGACGGGGGGGCTGTGGATACGCAGTATTTT.

This clonotype appeared a few times. The chain links TRBV19 to TRBJ1-2, with 7 bases matching TRBD1. The CDR3 extends over 15 amino acids. In germline, CDR1 is LNHDA, CDR2 SQIVND (reference sequence). V lost 3 bases to trimming and J lost 1 base; unmatched junction nucleotides: 5. CDR3 region: CASSIVGQLNYGYTF. CDR3 DNA: TGTGCCAGTAGTATTGTGGGACAGCTTAACTATGGCTACACCTTC.

The rearrangement uses TRBV19 and TRBJ1-6; D is uncertain. This CDR3 is 13 amino acids long. Germline assignment: CDR1 LNHDA and CDR2 SQIVND (reference sequence). Trimming shortened V by 6 bases and J by 9 bases, and 12 bases separated the two germline ends. The CDR3: CASSALRSSPLHF. The CDR3 coding sequence is TGTGCCAGTAGCGCTCTTCGTAGTTCACCCCTCCACTTT.

This clonotype has just a few counts. The chain employs TRBV19 and TRBJ2-3; 11 nucleotides agree with TRBD2. The CDR3 covers 15 residues. Germline V gene sequence: CDR1 LNHDA, CDR2 SQIVND (reference sequence). V lost 5 bases to trimming and J lost 1 base; unmatched junction nucleotides: 2. The DNA of the CDR3 is TGTGCCAGTAGTGTGACTAGCGGGGGCACAGATACGCAGTATTTT. It codes for CASSVTSGGTDTQYF. Drawing the rest from reference TRBV19 and TRBJ2-3, the complete variable domain is DGGITQSPKYLFRKEGQNVTLSCEQNLNHDAMYWYRQDPGQGLRLIYYSQIVNDFQKGDIAEGYSVSREKKESFPLTVTSAQKNPTAFYLCASSVTSGGTDTQYFGPGTRLTVL.

The chain combines TRBV2 with TRBJ1-4, with 7 bases aligning to TRBD1. V was pared by 3 bases and J by 10 bases, with 8 bases of the junction left unmatched. Germline CDR1 SNHLY, CDR2 FYNNEI. This CDR3 spans 14 amino acids. CDR3 sequence: CASSDDRADGKLFF. In DNA form, the CDR3 reads TGTGCCAGCAGTGATGACAGGGCCGATGGAAAACTGTTTTTT.